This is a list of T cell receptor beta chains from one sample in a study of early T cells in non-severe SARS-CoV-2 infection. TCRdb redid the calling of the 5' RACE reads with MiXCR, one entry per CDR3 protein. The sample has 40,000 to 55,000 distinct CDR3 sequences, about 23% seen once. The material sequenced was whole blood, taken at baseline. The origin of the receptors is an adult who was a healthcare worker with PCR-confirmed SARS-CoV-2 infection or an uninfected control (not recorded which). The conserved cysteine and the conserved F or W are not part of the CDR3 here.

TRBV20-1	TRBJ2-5	SAQYQETQY
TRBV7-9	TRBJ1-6	ASSRWTGGGNSPLH
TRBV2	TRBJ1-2	CGEDNYGYT
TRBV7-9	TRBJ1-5	ASCTGNQPQH
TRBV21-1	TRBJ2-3	ASTQGKFTDTQY
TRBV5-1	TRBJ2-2	ASRTTRGTGELF
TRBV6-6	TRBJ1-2	ASSYYASGTDATQGYT
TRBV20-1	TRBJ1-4	SASGTFAEKLF
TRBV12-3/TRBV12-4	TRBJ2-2	ASKGVTGELF
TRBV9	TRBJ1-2	ASSVGRGHSYGYT
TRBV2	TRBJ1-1	ASRWGQLNTEAF
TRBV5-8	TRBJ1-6	ATHRVTNSPLH
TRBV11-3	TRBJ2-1	ASSLGGAYYNEQF
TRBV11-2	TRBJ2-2	ASSLGTGTGELF
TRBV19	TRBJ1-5	ASSIGPDQPQH
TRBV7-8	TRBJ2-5	ASSPEGPRGQETQY
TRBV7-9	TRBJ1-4	ASSHTEKLF
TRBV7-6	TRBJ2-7	ASSLSAATTYEQY
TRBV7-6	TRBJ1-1	ASSSGQTENTEAF
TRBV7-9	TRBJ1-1	ASQGQQNTEAF
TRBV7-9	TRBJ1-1	ASRPGPNTEAF
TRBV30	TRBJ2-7	ALGDRGREQY
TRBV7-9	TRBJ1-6	ASSPAGNDNSPLH
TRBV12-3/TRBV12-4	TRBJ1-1	ASSGGVTEAF
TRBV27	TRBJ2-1	ASSLLGDEQF
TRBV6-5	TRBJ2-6	ASTSIREGTGANVLT
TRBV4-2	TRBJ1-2	ASSQDSAKNYGYT
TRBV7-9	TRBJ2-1	ASSQSGHLKGNEQF
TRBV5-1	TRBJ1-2	ASSVRDTGYT
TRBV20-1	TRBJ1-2	SASPGTGPNYGYT
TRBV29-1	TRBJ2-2	SASGTGGAGELF
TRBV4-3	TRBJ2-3	ASSQASGGHTDTQY
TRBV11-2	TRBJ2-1	ASTSGLAGSYEQF
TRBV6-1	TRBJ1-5	ASSEDGVIDQPQH
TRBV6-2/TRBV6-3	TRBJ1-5	ASSYDGYNQPQH
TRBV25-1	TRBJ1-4	ASSEPGRSDEKLF
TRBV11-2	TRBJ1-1	ASSFWSMNTEAF
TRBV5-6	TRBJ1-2	ASSSAGANYGYT
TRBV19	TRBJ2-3	ASRGTSGGRTPTDTQY
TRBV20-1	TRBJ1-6	SAIPVQEGSPLH
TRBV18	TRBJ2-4	ASSPQAGDIQY
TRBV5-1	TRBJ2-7	ASSFFAGAYEQY
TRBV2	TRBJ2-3	ASQQGADTQY
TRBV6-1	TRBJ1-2	ASRVDRGDYGYT
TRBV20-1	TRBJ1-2	RAARDRSNYGYT
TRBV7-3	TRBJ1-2	ASSSGTEPNYGYT
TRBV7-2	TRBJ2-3	ASSSEGRGLTDTQY
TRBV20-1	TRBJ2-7	SASTIIPGQGTLLGYEQY
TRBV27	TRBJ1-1	ASSLSWEVTEAF
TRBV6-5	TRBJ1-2	ASSSRTEANYGYT
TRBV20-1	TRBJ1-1	SALRPGPNTEAF
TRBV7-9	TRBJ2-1	ASSLNNEQF
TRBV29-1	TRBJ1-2	SVKTGGAGYT
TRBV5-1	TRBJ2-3	ASSSGLAGVTDTQY
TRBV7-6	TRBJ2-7	ASSLYPEGRMVSYEQY